The 24 T cell receptor beta chains below all came from one sample that was sequenced in a study of cytomegalovirus exposure and HLA in healthy donors. In the PCR, 60 Vbeta and 13 Jbeta primers were used. Method: immunoSEQ multiplex PCR; TCRdb's copy keeps in-frame clones and lacks some. The data contain 96,000 or so clones, about four fifths of them seen just once; the ten biggest clones take up around 3%. The sequencing sample was made of PBMCs. The origin of the receptors is a female donor in good health and CMV-seropositive.

CDR3 coding DNA: TGTGCCAGCAGCTTAGGGGGGCGTGGGGAAAAACTGTTTTTT. Translating it yields CASSLGGRGEKLFF. The V and J genes are TRBV7-2 and TRBJ1-4; TRBD1 is a possible D gene (6 bases). Trimming shortened V by 1 base and J by 8 bases, and 11 bases separated the two germline ends. The germline V gene has CDR1 SGHTA and CDR2 FQGNSA. There are 14 residues in the CDR3.

The V call is TRBV7-2, the J call TRBJ2-2; tentatively, D is TRBD2 (6 bases). CDR1 is SGHTA, CDR2 FQGNSA, per germline. The V gene lost 0 bases and the J gene lost 5 bases, with 13 bases spanning the gap. This CDR3 contains 16 residues. The CDR3 region is CASSLASGVRTGELFF. CDR3 in DNA: TGTGCCAGCAGCTTAGCGTCGGGAGTGAGGACCGGGGAGCTGTTTTTT.

This chain links TRBV4-3 with TRBJ2-3, with D maybe TRBD2 (6 bases). The ends were cut back, 4 bases at V and 2 bases at J, with 19 bases in the middle. CDR3 length equals 17 residues. The germline CDR1 and CDR2 sequences are LGHNA and YSLEER. CDR3 sequence reads: CASSPNGGGRTTDTQYF. As DNA, the CDR3 is TGCGCCAGCAGCCCAAATGGGGGAGGACGAACCACAGATACGCAGTATTTT.

This chain's CDR3 is CASSRGIGDYGYTF. The CDR3 nucleotides read TGTGCCAGCAGCCGAGGGATAGGAGACTATGGCTACACCTTC. The chain couples TRBV7-3 to TRBJ1-2; the D is unclear. Trimming pared 5 bases from V and 3 bases from J, leaving 13 bases between. The CDR3 sequence is 14 residues long. Germline CDR1 reads SGHTA; CDR2 reads FQGTGA.

The chain has TRBV6-1 and TRBJ2-1; 12 nucleotides line up with TRBD1. V gave up 4 bases and J gave up 8 bases; unmatched junction bases: 6. The length of the CDR3 is 15 residues. CDR1 and CDR2 (germline): MNHNS, SASEGT. The CDR3 region is CASSGGQGAIDEQFF. In nucleotides, the CDR3 is TGTGCCAGCAGTGGGGGACAGGGGGCGATCGATGAGCAGTTCTTC.

The chain joins TRBV20-1 to TRBJ2-7; D is uncertain. V lost 6 bases and J lost 9, with 15 bases in between. This CDR3 has 11 amino acids. Germline CDR1 is DFQATT and CDR2 is SNEGSKA (reference sequence). The CDR3 DNA reads TGCAGTGCCTCGTTACCCCACAGGCAGTACTTC. Residues: CSASLPHRQYF.

The V gene is TRBV11-3, the J gene TRBJ2-5, with D possibly TRBD1 on 5 matching bases. The CDR3 contains 14 residues. Trimming took 4 bases from V and 3 from J, leaving 12 bases between them. Germline lookup yields CDR1 SGHNT and CDR2 YENEEA. CDR3 loop: CASSSDSKEETQYF. The CDR3 DNA sequence: TGTGCCAGCAGCTCTGACAGCAAAGAAGAGACCCAGTACTTC. Drawing the rest from reference TRBV11-3 and TRBJ2-5, the complete variable domain is EAGVVQSPRYKIIEKKQPVAFWCNPISGHNTLYWYLQNLGQGPELLIRYENEEAVDDSQLPKDRFSAERLKGVDSTLKIQPAELGDSAVYLCASSSDSKEETQYFGPGTRLLVL.

The chain is built from TRBV6-5 and TRBJ1-2; D not certain. V gave up 4 bases and J gave up 8 bases, with 8 bases separating them. CDR1 is MNHEY and CDR2 is SVGAGI in the germline V gene. The CDR3 contains 11 residues. The CDR3 DNA reads as TGTGCCAGCAGTTCCCTGAGGGGCTACACCTTC. Its translation is CASSSLRGYTF.

This chain uses TRBV7-9 with TRBJ1-1; D unresolved. Trimming took off 9 bases at V and 4 bases at J, with 15 bases between the two ends. Germline loops: CDR1 SEHNR, CDR2 FQNEAQ (reference sequence). The CDR3 has 13 residues. Written as DNA, the CDR3 is TGTGCCAGTTCATACAGTTTGGGCACTGAAGCTTTCTTT. It specifies CASSYSLGTEAFF.

The chain uses TRBV16 and TRBJ1-2; D is perhaps TRBD1 (6 bases). There are 14 residues in the CDR3. Trimming took 0 bases from V and 4 from J, leaving 9 bases between them. CDR1 and CDR2 (germline): KGHSY, FQNENV. The chain's CDR3 is CASSQSKGVYGYTF. In nucleotides, the CDR3 is TGTGCCAGCAGCCAATCGAAGGGGGTCTATGGCTACACCTTC.

The chain recombines TRBV9 with TRBJ1-1, with 10 nucleotides matching TRBD1. The CDR3 totals 14 residues. V was pared by 3 bases and J by 10 bases, with 9 bases of the junction left unmatched. In germline, CDR1 is SGDLS, CDR2 YYNGEE. The CDR3 nucleotides read TGTGCCAGCAGCGCGGGACAGGGGCCTTCAGGAGCTTTCTTT. It specifies CASSAGQGPSGAFF.

This rearrangement joins TRBV28 to TRBJ1-1; D ambiguous. Trimming removed 4 bases at V and 10 bases at J, with 10 bases between. Germline V lookup: CDR1 MDHEN, CDR2 SYDVKM. The CDR3 is 11 residues long. The CDR3 DNA reads TGTGCCAGCAGTTCCTCAGGTCGAGCTTTCTTT. Translated, it gives CASSSSGRAFF.

The chain uses TRBV6-1 and TRBJ1-5; 8 bases are a match to TRBD1. This CDR3 region has 13 residues. CDR1 MNHNS and CDR2 SASEGT come from the germline V gene. V dropped 6 bases and J dropped 6; count of bases not matched to a gene: 4. The CDR3 protein is CASRKDRVQPQHF. The CDR3 DNA reads TGTGCCAGCAGGAAGGACAGGGTTCAGCCCCAGCATTTT.

The rearrangement joins TRBV10-2 to TRBJ1-5, with D tentatively TRBD1 (5 bases). CDR3 length: 13 residues. The V and J ends lost 4 bases and 4 bases respectively, with 8 bases between them. Germline CDR1 WSHSY, CDR2 SAAADI. CDR3 coding DNA: TGCGCCAGCAGTGCTCAGGGAAATCAGCCCCAGCATTTT. It translates to CASSAQGNQPQHF.

With respect to this clone: At one boundary the junction diverges from the germline segment, which might be a read error. The chain recombines TRBV29-1 with TRBJ1-2, with D maybe TRBD1 (5 bases). This CDR3 comprises 10 residues. Germline V gene data show CDR1 as SQVTM and CDR2 as ANQGSEA. The CDR3 DNA is TGCAGCGTAGCTACCTCCGGGACTGCCTTC. Translating it yields CSVATSGTAF.

V gene TRBV28 combines with J gene TRBJ1-2; possibly TRBD1 for D (5 bases). This CDR3 is built from 12 residues. The V gene lost 6 bases and the J gene lost 8 bases, with 13 bases spanning the gap. Germline CDR1 reads MDHEN; CDR2 reads SYDVKM. CDR3 nucleotide sequence: TGTGCCAGCAGAGGCGACAGTTGGGGCTACACCTTC. Translation: CASRGDSWGYTF.

The chain uses TRBV6-4 and TRBJ2-3; a possible D gene is TRBD2 (6 bases). Germline V gives CDR1 MRHNA, CDR2 SNTAGT. Trimming shortened V by 6 bases and J by 2 bases, and 30 bases separated the two germline ends. This CDR3 has 20 residues. The CDR3 nucleotides read TGTGCCAGCAGCCCTGTCGGGGACTCCTCTTTCCCTAAGTTCACAGATACGCAGTATTTT. Encoded protein: CASSPVGDSSFPKFTDTQYF.

The gene calls are TRBV7-2 and TRBJ1-5; 7 bases are a match to TRBD1. Trimming removed 4 bases from V and 5 bases from J; junction bases left unmatched: 8. The CDR3 consists of 15 residues. Germline V CDR1 and CDR2: SGHTA, FQGNSA. The CDR3, as DNA: TGTGCCAGCAGCTCCCAGGGACAGTTGGATCAGCCCCAGCATTTT. It codes for CASSSQGQLDQPQHF.

The CDR3 region is CASSVFRGDNTEAFF. CDR3 DNA sequence: TGTGCCAGCAGCGTGTTCAGGGGAGATAACACTGAAGCTTTCTTT. The V call is TRBV9, the J call TRBJ1-1, with a possible D match to TRBD1 (6 bases). This CDR3 comprises 15 residues. Looked up from germline, CDR1 is SGDLS and CDR2 is YYNGEE. Trimming left V 2 bases short and J 2 bases short, with 13 bases between.

Only a few counts were recorded for this clone. A read error may account for a junction end that differs from germline. The rearrangement links TRBV5-1 to TRBJ2-7; TRBD2 agrees at 9 bases. CDR3 length: 16 amino acids. CDR1 SGHRS and CDR2 YFSETQ come from the germline V gene. The chain's CDR3 is CASSLDLAGVSSEQYF. The DNA for the CDR3 is TGCGCCAGCAGCTTGGACTTAGCGGGAGTTTCCTCCGAGCAGTACTTC.

J is TRBJ1-1 and V is TRBV30; D perhaps matches TRBD1 (5 bases). This CDR3 is 13 amino acids long. Germline assignment: CDR1 GTSNPN and CDR2 SVGIG (reference sequence). With 0 bases removed from V and 0 bases from J, the gap between germline ends came to 5 bases. CDR3 nucleotide sequence: TGTGCCTGGAGTGTGGACATGAACACTGAAGCTTTCTTT. It translates to CAWSVDMNTEAFF.

Only one count was recorded for this clone. This chain connects TRBV7-3 to TRBJ2-1; TRBD1 is a possible D gene (6 bases). V gave up 0 bases and J gave up 7 bases, with 7 bases separating them. Looked up from germline, CDR1 is SGHTA and CDR2 is FQGTGA. The length of the CDR3 is 13 residues. The CDR3: CASSLTRGNEQFF. DNA for the CDR3: TGTGCCAGCAGCTTAACGAGGGGGAATGAGCAGTTCTTC.

The chain uses TRBV5-6 and TRBJ2-7; D uncertain. Germline V lookup: CDR1 SGHDT, CDR2 YYEEEE. CDR3 size: 14 residues. V was shortened by 5 bases and J by 2 bases, with 14 bases between the two germline ends. In DNA form, the CDR3 reads TGTGCCAGCAGGCCTTTCATCTACCCCTACGAGCAGTACTTC. Translating it yields CASRPFIYPYEQYF. Together with reference TRBV5-6 and TRBJ2-7, the CDR3 gives the full variable domain: DAGVTQSPTHLIKTRGQQVTLRCSPKSGHDTVSWYQQALGQGPQFIFQYYEEEERQRGNFPDRFSGHQFPNYSSELNVNALLLGDSALYLCASRPFIYPYEQYFGPGTRLTVT.

The chain is built from TRBV5-8 and TRBJ1-1; D ambiguous. Trimming took 4 bases from V and 4 from J, leaving 17 bases between them. The CDR3 is made up of 15 amino acids. In germline, CDR1 is SGHTS, CDR2 YDEGEE. CDR3 DNA sequence: TGTGCCAGCAGCCACGTGCGGGAACCCGGCACTGAAGCTTTCTTT. It yields the protein CASSHVREPGTEAFF.